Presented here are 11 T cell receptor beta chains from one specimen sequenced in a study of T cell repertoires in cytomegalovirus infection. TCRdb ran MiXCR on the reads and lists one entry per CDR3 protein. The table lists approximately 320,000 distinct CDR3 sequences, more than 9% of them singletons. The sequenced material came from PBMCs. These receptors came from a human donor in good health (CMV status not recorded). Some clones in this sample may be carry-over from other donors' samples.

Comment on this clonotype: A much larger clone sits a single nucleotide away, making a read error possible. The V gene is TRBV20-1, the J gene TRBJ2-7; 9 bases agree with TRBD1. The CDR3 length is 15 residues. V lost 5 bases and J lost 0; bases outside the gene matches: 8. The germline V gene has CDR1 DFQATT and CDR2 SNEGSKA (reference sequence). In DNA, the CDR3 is TGCAGTGCTCCCGGGACAGGGCTGAGCTCCTACGAGCAGTACTTC. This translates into CSAPGTGLSSYEQYF.

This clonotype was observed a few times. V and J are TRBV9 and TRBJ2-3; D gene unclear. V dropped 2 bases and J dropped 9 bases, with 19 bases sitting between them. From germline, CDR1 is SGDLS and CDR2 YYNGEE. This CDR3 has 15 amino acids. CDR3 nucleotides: TGTGCCAGCAGCGTCGGACCAGACCCGAAGTCGACGCAGTATTTT. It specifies CASSVGPDPKSTQYF.

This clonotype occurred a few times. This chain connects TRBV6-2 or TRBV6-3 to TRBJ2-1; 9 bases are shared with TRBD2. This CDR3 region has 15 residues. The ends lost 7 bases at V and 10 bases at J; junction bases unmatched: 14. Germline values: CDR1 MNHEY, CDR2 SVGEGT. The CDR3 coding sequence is TGTGCCAGCACCCAAGGACTAGCGCCAGGGGGGGAGCAGTTCTTC. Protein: CASTQGLAPGGEQFF.

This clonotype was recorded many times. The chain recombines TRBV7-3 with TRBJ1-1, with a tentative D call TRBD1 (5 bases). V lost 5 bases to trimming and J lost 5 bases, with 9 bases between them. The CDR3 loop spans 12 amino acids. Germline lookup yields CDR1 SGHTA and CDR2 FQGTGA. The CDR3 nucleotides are TGTGCCAGCAGCACCAAGGGGACTGAAGCTTTCTTT. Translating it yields CASSTKGTEAFF.

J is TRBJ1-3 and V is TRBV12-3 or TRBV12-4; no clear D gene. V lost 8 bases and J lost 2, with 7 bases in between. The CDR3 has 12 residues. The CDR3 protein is CASSPAGNTIYF. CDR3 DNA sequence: TGTGCCAGCTCGCCGGCTGGAAACACCATATATTTT.

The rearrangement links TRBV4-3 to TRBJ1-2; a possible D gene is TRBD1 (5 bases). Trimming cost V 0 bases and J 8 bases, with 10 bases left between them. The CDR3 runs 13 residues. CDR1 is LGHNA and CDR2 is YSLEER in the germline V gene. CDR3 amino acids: CASSQETVGGYTF. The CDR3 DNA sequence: TGCGCCAGCAGCCAAGAGACAGTAGGCGGCTACACCTTC.

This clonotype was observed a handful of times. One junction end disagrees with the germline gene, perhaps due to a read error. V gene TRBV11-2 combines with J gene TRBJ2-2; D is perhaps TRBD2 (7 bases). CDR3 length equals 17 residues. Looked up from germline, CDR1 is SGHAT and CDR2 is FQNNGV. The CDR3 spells CASSSYRTRGNAGELFF. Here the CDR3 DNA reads TGTGCCAGCAGCTCTTATCGGACTAGGGGGAACGCCGGGGAGCTGTTTTTT.

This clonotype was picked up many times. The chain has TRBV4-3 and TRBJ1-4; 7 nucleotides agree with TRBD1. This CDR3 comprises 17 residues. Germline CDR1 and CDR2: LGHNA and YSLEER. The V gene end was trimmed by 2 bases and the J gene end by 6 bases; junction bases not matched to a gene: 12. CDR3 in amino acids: CASSQFPPGQQDEKLFF. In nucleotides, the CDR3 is TGCGCCAGCAGCCAATTTCCCCCGGGACAGCAAGATGAAAAACTGTTTTTT.

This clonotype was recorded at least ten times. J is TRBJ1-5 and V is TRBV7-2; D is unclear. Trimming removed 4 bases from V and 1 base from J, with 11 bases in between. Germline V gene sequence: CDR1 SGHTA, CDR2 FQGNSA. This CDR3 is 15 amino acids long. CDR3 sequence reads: CASSYASGSNQPQHF. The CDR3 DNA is TGTGCCAGCAGCTACGCATCGGGGAGCAATCAGCCCCAGCATTTT.

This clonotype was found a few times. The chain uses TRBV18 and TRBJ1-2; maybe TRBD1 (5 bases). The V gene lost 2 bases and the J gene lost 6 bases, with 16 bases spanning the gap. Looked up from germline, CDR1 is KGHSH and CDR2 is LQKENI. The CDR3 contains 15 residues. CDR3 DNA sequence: TGTGCCAGCTCACCAGGAGCAGGGAGGGATGATGGCTACACCTTC. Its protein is CASSPGAGRDDGYTF.

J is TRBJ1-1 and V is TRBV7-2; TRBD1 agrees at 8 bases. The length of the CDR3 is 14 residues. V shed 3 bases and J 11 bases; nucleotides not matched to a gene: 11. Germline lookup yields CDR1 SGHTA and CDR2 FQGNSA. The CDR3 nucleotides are TGTGCCAGCAGCTTGGGGCCAGGGGGCCAATCGGCTTTCTTT. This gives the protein CASSLGPGGQSAFF.